This T cell receptor (beta chain) originates from a study of cytomegalovirus exposure and HLA in healthy donors. Note on this clone: As yet, its antigen is unknown.

PCR amplification relied on 60 Vbeta primers (plus 13 Jbeta primers). TCRdb's table, derived via immunoSEQ multiplex PCR, lists solely in-frame clones and lacks some. This table has approximately 100,000 clones, 73% appearing once. Overall study findings and caveats: Reports state that TCR beta sequences accurately predicted most subjects' HLA-A and HLA-B alleles.

Germline CDR1 is SGHRS and CDR2 is YFSETQ. The CDR3 runs to 15 residues. V shed 0 bases and J shed 6 bases, with 13 bases lying between them. The chain is built from TRBV5-1 and TRBJ2-1; tentatively, D is TRBD2 (6 bases). Specimen: PBMCs. The receptor comes from a man between 40 and 49 years old in good health and CMV-seronegative. The CDR3 DNA is TGCGCCAGCAGCTTGGAACGCGGGGACCTCAATGAGCAGTTCTTC. Its translation is CASSLERGDLNEQFF.